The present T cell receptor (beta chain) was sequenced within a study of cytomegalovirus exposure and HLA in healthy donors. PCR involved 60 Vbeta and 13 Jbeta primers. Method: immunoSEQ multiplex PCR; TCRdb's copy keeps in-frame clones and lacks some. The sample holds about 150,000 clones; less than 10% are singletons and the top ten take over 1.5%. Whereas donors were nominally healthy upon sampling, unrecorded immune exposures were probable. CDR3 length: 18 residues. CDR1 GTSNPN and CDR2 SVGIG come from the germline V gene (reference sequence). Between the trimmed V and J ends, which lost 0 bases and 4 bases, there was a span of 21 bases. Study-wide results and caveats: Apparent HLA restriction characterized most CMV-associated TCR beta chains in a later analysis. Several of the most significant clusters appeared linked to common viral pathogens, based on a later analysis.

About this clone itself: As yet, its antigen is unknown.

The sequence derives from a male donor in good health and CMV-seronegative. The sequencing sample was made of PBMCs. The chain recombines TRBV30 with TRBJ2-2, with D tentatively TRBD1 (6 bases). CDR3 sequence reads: CAWSVQGSLLIFTGELFF. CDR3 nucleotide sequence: TGTGCCTGGAGTGTACAGGGCAGCCTCCTCATTTTCACCGGGGAGCTGTTTTTT.